These 20 T cell receptor beta chains came from one sample sequenced in a study of CD8 T cells in ankylosing spondylitis (dated by TCRdb to the late 2010s). Their cognate antigens are unknown. The study at large found these results: Blood from ankylosing spondylitis patients appeared to be characterized by a TCR beta motif composed of about 8 highly homologous amino acid variants.

The library was produced with 5' RACE. The listed sequencing device is Illumina HiSeq 2500. TCRdb ran its own pipeline on the public reads, namely fastp trimming at Q25 and MiXCR clone calling, and kept in-frame beta chains. Identical CDR3 proteins give one entry, which carries the most common genes and DNA. The sample table contains hundreds of thousands of distinct CDR3 sequences; only one count was recorded for approximately 12% of them. The top ten constitute about 0.49% of the sample. Sequencing used blood, either unsorted or a sorted T cell fraction (not recorded which). The receptors stem from a male donor with ankylosing spondylitis.

This clonotype was counted ten times or more. The V call is TRBV29-1, the J call TRBJ1-2, with D unclear. Between the trimmed V and J ends, which lost 6 bases and 4 bases, there was a span of 12 bases. The germline V gene encodes CDR1 SQVTM and CDR2 ANQGSEA. This CDR3 contains 12 residues. The CDR3 DNA sequence: TGCAGCGTCGGGAGGCTTGGCTATGGCTACACCTTC. Protein product: CSVGRLGYGYTF.

This clonotype was counted between two and nine times. The gene calls are TRBV2 and TRBJ2-1; D is perhaps TRBD1 or TRBD2 (7 bases each). Germline loops: CDR1 SNHLY, CDR2 FYNNEI. The CDR3 loop spans 14 amino acids. The V gene lost 8 bases and the J gene lost 6 bases, with 17 bases spanning the gap. The CDR3 sequence is CASSRGGFGNEQFF. In DNA form, the CDR3 reads TGTGCCAGCTCCAGGGGGGGATTCGGCAATGAGCAGTTCTTC.

In the case of this clonotype: A much larger clone differs by one base, so this may be a read error. The chain links TRBV29-1 to TRBJ2-2; D may be TRBD1 (6 bases). Germline-derived CDR1 and CDR2 are SQVTM and ANQGSEA. CDR3 size: 13 residues. V was cut by 8 bases and J by 4 bases, with 14 bases left in between. The CDR3 is CSFAQGRTGELFF. The CDR3 DNA reads as TGCAGCTTTGCCCAGGGGCGCACCGGGGAGCTGTTTTTT.

This chain uses TRBV10-1 with TRBJ2-7; 7 bases map to TRBD1. J gave up 3 bases and V 0 bases, and 2 bases lay outside the gene matches. The CDR3 loop spans 14 amino acids. Per the germline V gene, CDR1 is WNHNN and CDR2 is SYGVQD (reference sequence). The CDR3 region has the DNA TGCGCCAGCAGTGAGTCGGGACAGCACTACGAGCAGTACTTC. Protein product: CASSESGQHYEQYF.

In its sample, this clonotype was seen a few times. The chain employs TRBV20-1 and TRBJ2-1; a possible D gene is TRBD1 (6 bases). V lost 1 base and J 13 bases, leaving 11 bases between the germline ends. Germline lookup yields CDR1 DFQATT and CDR2 SNEGSKA (reference sequence). The CDR3 has 11 amino acids. The CDR3 bases are TGCAGTGCTAGAGCCCCGGGACATCAGTTCTTC. It codes for CSARAPGHQFF.

This clonotype was found a few times. The gene calls are TRBV7-2 and TRBJ2-7; D possibly corresponds to TRBD1 (6 bases). Trimming removed 5 bases from V and 0 bases from J, with 11 bases in between. Germline lookup yields CDR1 SGHTA and CDR2 FQGNSA. The length of the CDR3 is 14 residues. This chain's CDR3 is CASSPDRYSYEQYF. The DNA for the CDR3 is TGTGCCAGCAGCCCGGACAGATACTCCTACGAGCAGTACTTC.

This clonotype has just a few counts. V gene TRBV5-1 combines with J gene TRBJ2-2, with 9 bases matching TRBD1. J was trimmed by 6 bases and V by 0 bases; bases with no gene match: 9. Germline lookup yields CDR1 SGHRS and CDR2 YFSETQ. CDR3 size: 17 residues. The DNA for the CDR3 is TGCGCCAGCAGCTTGGACCCCCCGGGACAGGGCGCCGGGGAGCTGTTTTTT. Translated: CASSLDPPGQGAGELFF.

This clonotype has a handful of counts. The chain joins TRBV29-1 to TRBJ2-5; D might be TRBD1 or TRBD2, each matching 7 bases. This CDR3 is 13 amino acids long. Germline values: CDR1 SQVTM, CDR2 ANQGSEA. V lost 7 bases, J lost 0 bases, and 12 bases lay in between. The CDR3 spells CSGQGGYQETQYF. The CDR3 DNA follows: TGCAGCGGTCAGGGGGGGTACCAAGAGACCCAGTACTTC.

The rearrangement links TRBV14 to TRBJ2-4, with D perhaps TRBD1 (5 bases). The CDR3 loop spans 14 amino acids. Trimming pared 4 bases from V and 5 bases from J, leaving 12 bases between. Germline-derived CDR1 and CDR2 are SGHDN and FVKESK. In DNA form, the CDR3 reads TGTGCCAGCAGCCCCCTGGACACTCAAAACATTCAGTACTTC. It specifies CASSPLDTQNIQYF.

This clonotype was observed a handful of times. The V and J genes are TRBV4-3 and TRBJ2-5; no definite D call. The CDR3 has 12 residues. Trimming shortened V by 4 bases and J by 5 bases, and 8 bases separated the two germline ends. Germline CDR1 is LGHNA and CDR2 is YSLEER. The CDR3 protein is CASSRGSETQYF. The CDR3 DNA follows: TGCGCCAGCAGCCGGGGTTCGGAGACCCAGTACTTC.

The chain carries TRBV4-2 and TRBJ2-4; D possibly corresponds to TRBD2 (5 bases). CDR3 length: 17 residues. V was pared by 0 bases and J by 0 bases, with 12 bases between. The germline V gene encodes CDR1 LGHNA and CDR2 YNFKEQ. The CDR3 coding sequence is TGTGCCAGCAGCCAAGATTGGAGGATTCGAGCCAAAAACATTCAGTACTTC. Translating gives CASSQDWRIRAKNIQYF.

The table lists this clonotype with a few counts. This chain uses TRBV6-2 or TRBV6-3 with TRBJ1-1, with D unclear. V lost 0 bases to trimming and J lost 1 base, with 9 bases between them. The V gene's germline CDR1 is MNHEY and CDR2 SVGEGT. The CDR3 is made up of 15 amino acids. The CDR3 spells CASSYSPNSNTEAFF. The CDR3, as DNA: TGTGCCAGCAGTTACTCTCCGAATTCGAACACTGAAGCTTTCTTT.

This clonotype was observed at least ten times. The chain links TRBV9 to TRBJ1-3; possibly TRBD1 for D (5 bases). V shed 4 bases and J shed 7 bases, with 18 bases lying between them. Germline assignment: CDR1 SGDLS and CDR2 YYNGEE. This CDR3 comprises 15 residues. CDR3: CASSSSTGEENTIYF. The CDR3 DNA reads TGTGCCAGCAGCTCTTCGACGGGGGAAGAGAACACCATATATTTT.

The chain employs TRBV19 and TRBJ2-7, with a weak D call TRBD2 (5 bases). This CDR3 has 18 amino acids. In germline, CDR1 is LNHDA, CDR2 SQIVND (reference sequence). Trimming removed 3 bases at V and 4 bases at J, with 25 bases between. CDR3 in amino acids: CASSIRQTTRLLGYEQYF. The DNA for the CDR3 is TGTGCCAGTAGTATCAGACAAACTACTAGACTTTTGGGATACGAGCAGTACTTC.

This clonotype came up a few times. The chain carries TRBV11-2 and TRBJ2-5, with D unclear. The germline gives CDR1 SGHAT, CDR2 FQNNGV. CDR3 size: 15 residues. V dropped 2 bases and J dropped 0 bases, with 10 bases sitting between them. CDR3 bases: TGTGCCAGCAGCTTACAGTCCAGCCACCAAGAGACCCAGTACTTC. Residues: CASSLQSSHQETQYF.

In its sample, this clonotype was seen a few times. The chain has TRBV7-8 and TRBJ1-4; a weak D match, TRBD1 (5 bases). Trimming pared 4 bases from V and 4 bases from J, leaving 13 bases between. The CDR3 covers 15 residues. Germline V gives CDR1 SGHVS, CDR2 FQNEAQ. CDR3 sequence: CASSWGEGFNEKLFF. DNA of the CDR3: TGTGCCAGCAGCTGGGGGGAGGGTTTTAATGAAAAACTGTTTTTT.

This clonotype was found many times. The chain links TRBV6-1 to TRBJ2-1; D gene ambiguous. V was pared by 3 bases and J by 2 bases, with 8 bases between. Germline CDR1 is MNHNS and CDR2 is SASEGT. This CDR3 is built from 14 residues. CDR3 sequence: CASSDYFPYNEQFF. Here the CDR3 DNA reads TGTGCCAGCAGTGATTATTTCCCCTACAATGAGCAGTTCTTC.

The chain carries TRBV19 and TRBJ1-1; D perhaps matches TRBD1 (5 bases). This CDR3 spans 15 amino acids. Germline CDR1 is LNHDA and CDR2 is SQIVND (reference sequence). The V and J ends lost 8 bases and 1 base respectively, with 17 bases between them. CDR3 in DNA: TGTGCCAGTTGGGGAGCAGGGTACGAGAACACTGAAGCTTTCTTT. It is translated as CASWGAGYENTEAFF.

There are a few counts of this clonotype. The chain links TRBV6-2 or TRBV6-3 to TRBJ1-2; a weak D match, TRBD1 (5 bases). This CDR3 spans 13 amino acids. Germline CDR1 reads MNHEY; CDR2 reads SVGEGT. The germline V and J ends were trimmed by 6 bases and 2 bases, with 10 bases remaining between them. The CDR3 reads CASRGQNNYGYTF. The DNA for the CDR3 is TGTGCCAGCAGAGGACAAAACAACTATGGCTACACCTTC.

The rearrangement uses TRBV20-1 and TRBJ2-7; possibly TRBD2 for D (5 bases). Germline CDR1 reads DFQATT; CDR2 reads SNEGSKA (reference sequence). This CDR3 has 16 amino acids. V was clipped by 3 bases and J by 0 bases, with 18 bases between them. The CDR3, as DNA: TGCAGTGCTAGGAGAACGAGGGTGACGTACTCCTACGAGCAGTACTTC. The encoded protein is CSARRTRVTYSYEQYF.